A single sample is the source of the 29 T cell receptor beta chains below, sequenced in a study of T cell repertoires in cytomegalovirus infection. Using its own MiXCR run on the reads, TCRdb lists one record per CDR3 protein. This sample has roughly 640,000 distinct CDR3 sequences; 24% occur once, and the top ten carry around 8%. Input material: CD8+ T cells from PBMCs. The receptors shown here come from a human donor in good health (CMV status not recorded). Some clones in this sample may be carry-over from other donors' samples.

V usage is TRBV5-4 and J usage is TRBJ1-1; D uncertain. Germline V gene data show CDR1 as SGHNT and CDR2 as YYREEE (reference sequence). CDR3 size: 15 residues. The V end was cut by 7 bases, the J end by 3 bases, with 19 bases between. Here the CDR3 reads CASPPPLSWDTEAFF. CDR3 in DNA: TGTGCCAGCCCACCCCCCCTTTCATGGGACACTGAAGCTTTCTTT.

The chain employs TRBV20-1 and TRBJ1-5; D is possibly TRBD1 (5 bases). The CDR3 loop spans 15 amino acids. Looked up from germline, CDR1 is DFQATT and CDR2 is SNEGSKA (reference sequence). The V and J ends lost 0 bases and 7 bases respectively, with 16 bases between them. CDR3 residues: CSARDRKGVRQPQHF. The CDR3 DNA follows: TGCAGTGCTAGAGATAGAAAAGGGGTGAGGCAGCCCCAGCATTTT.

Comment on this clonotype: This may be a read error: a much more frequent sequence differs by one nucleotide. V and J are TRBV14 and TRBJ1-1; no firm D call. In germline, CDR1 is SGHDN, CDR2 FVKESK. This CDR3 is 12 amino acids long. The ends were cut back, 3 bases at V and 6 bases at J, with 8 bases in the middle. The CDR3 protein is CASSHVRPEAFF. CDR3 nucleotide sequence: TGTGCCAGCAGCCATGTACGGCCTGAAGCTTTCTTT.

Many counts were recorded for this clonotype. The J gene is TRBJ2-1, the V gene TRBV11-2, with 13 bases matching TRBD2. The junction had 5 bases not matched to a gene; V was cut back by 0 bases and J by 12 bases. CDR1 and CDR2 (germline): SGHAT, FQNNGV. The CDR3 has 15 residues. The CDR3 nucleotides read TGTGCCAGCAGCTTAGATGTTACTAGCGGGGGGGCGCAGTTCTTC. It translates to CASSLDVTSGGAQFF. Full variable domain (missing parts from reference TRBV11-2 and TRBJ2-1): EAGVAQSPRYKIIEKRQSVAFWCNPISGHATLYWYQQILGQGPKLLIQFQNNGVVDDSQLPKDRFSAERLKGVDSTLKIQPAKLEDSAVYLCASSLDVTSGGAQFFGPGTRLTVL.

This clonotype was observed at least ten times. The chain uses TRBV7-6 and TRBJ1-1; possible D gene TRBD1, 5 bases. In germline, CDR1 is SGHVS, CDR2 FNYEAQ. This CDR3 is 17 amino acids long. Deletions cut 1 base from V and 0 bases from J, with 15 bases between. CDR3 residues: CASSLDQGFSMNTEAFF. The DNA for the CDR3 is TGTGCCAGCAGCTTAGATCAGGGCTTCTCTATGAACACTGAAGCTTTCTTT.

This clonotype has a count of ten or more. CDR3 in amino acids: CASSLDFSLEQYF. The CDR3 DNA reads as TGTGCCAGCAGCTTAGACTTTTCCCTCGAGCAGTACTTC. The chain links TRBV7-8 to TRBJ2-7; D is unclear. CDR3 length: 13 residues. V was clipped by 1 base and J by 6 bases, with 10 bases between them. Germline V gene data show CDR1 as SGHVS and CDR2 as FQNEAQ.

This clonotype was seen ten or more times. The rearrangement joins TRBV11-1 to TRBJ2-5; 9 positions match TRBD2. Germline V gene data show CDR1 as SGHAT and CDR2 as FQDESV (reference sequence). The CDR3 sequence is 14 residues long. Losses at the gene ends were 5 bases for V and 3 bases for J; bases not matched to a gene: 4. The CDR3 coding sequence is TGTGCCAGCAGCGGAGCGGGGGGCAAAGAGACCCAGTACTTC. It is translated as CASSGAGGKETQYF.

The chain couples TRBV7-2 to TRBJ2-3; 9 bases fit TRBD2. The germline CDR1 and CDR2 sequences are SGHTA and FQGNSA. The trim removed 1 base at V and 3 bases at J, leaving 8 bases unmatched. The CDR3 has 17 residues. CDR3 in DNA: TGTGCCAGCAGCTTAGAAATTGTGCGGGGGGGTACAGATACGCAGTATTTT. Its protein is CASSLEIVRGGTDTQYF.

This clonotype has a count of ten or more. The V and J genes are TRBV6-2 or TRBV6-3 and TRBJ2-7; TRBD1 agrees at 7 bases. CDR1 and CDR2 (germline): MNHEY, SVGEGT. The CDR3 has 14 residues. Unmatched junction bases numbered 6, after V lost 6 bases and J lost 1 base. CDR3 region: CASRQGLPSYEQYV. The CDR3 nucleotides are TGTGCCAGCAGACAGGGGCTGCCGTCCTACGAGCAGTACGTC.

This clonotype was counted a few times. The V gene is TRBV29-1, the J gene TRBJ2-5; D ambiguous. CDR1 SQVTM and CDR2 ANQGSEA come from the germline V gene. The CDR3 contains 15 residues. Trimming removed 0 bases from V and 0 bases from J, with 11 bases in between. CDR3 sequence (DNA): TGCAGCGTTGAAGACCCCCGAGGCTACCAAGAGACCCAGTACTTC. Encoded protein: CSVEDPRGYQETQYF.

This rearrangement joins TRBV5-6 to TRBJ1-5, with D possibly being TRBD1 (6 bases). Germline-derived CDR1 and CDR2 are SGHDT and YYEEEE. The CDR3 runs 12 residues. Trimming pared 3 bases from V and 11 bases from J, leaving 12 bases between. This CDR3 is CASSYRGGAQHF. CDR3 DNA sequence: TGTGCCAGCAGCTATAGGGGGGGAGCCCAGCATTTT.

This clonotype was picked up a small number of times. This chain links TRBV19 with TRBJ1-1; possibly TRBD1 for D (6 bases). Germline V gene sequence: CDR1 LNHDA, CDR2 SQIVND (reference sequence). V gave up 8 bases and J gave up 0 bases, with 16 bases separating them. This CDR3 is built from 15 residues. The CDR3: CASAPGRGMNTEAFF. The CDR3 DNA follows: TGTGCCAGTGCCCCGGGCAGGGGAATGAACACTGAAGCTTTCTTT.

The rearrangement links TRBV11-2 to TRBJ2-2, with a possible D match to TRBD2 (5 bases). V was cut by 5 bases and J by 0 bases, with 16 bases left in between. The CDR3 is 17 amino acids. CDR1 is SGHAT and CDR2 is FQNNGV in the germline V gene. CDR3 residues: CASSPSPGAANTGELFF. CDR3 coding DNA: TGTGCCAGCAGCCCGAGCCCTGGAGCGGCGAACACCGGGGAGCTGTTTTTT.

The genes are TRBV29-1 and TRBJ1-2; weak D call: TRBD1 (5 bases). Trimming pared 3 bases from V and 8 bases from J, leaving 10 bases between. CDR1 and CDR2 from the germline V gene are SQVTM and ANQGSEA. The length of the CDR3 is 11 residues. The CDR3 coding sequence is TGCAGCGTTGATCAGGGCCGAGGCTACACCTTC. Residues: CSVDQGRGYTF.

This clonotype turned up a few times. This chain connects TRBV27 to TRBJ2-4, with TRBD1 identical over 7 bases. CDR1 is MNHEY, CDR2 SMNVEV, per germline (reference sequence). The V segment lost 6 bases and the J segment 3 bases; nucleotides outside the gene matches: 5. CDR3 length: 14 residues. The CDR3 bases are TGTGCCAGCAGCTACAGGGGAGACAAAAACATTCAGTACTTC. Translating gives CASSYRGDKNIQYF.

In its sample, this clonotype was seen many times. The chain has TRBV7-2 and TRBJ1-5, with 9 bases identical to TRBD1. The germline V gene has CDR1 SGHTA and CDR2 FQGNSA. With V trimmed by 4 bases and J by 2 bases, 6 bases remained unmatched. The CDR3 runs 16 residues. The CDR3 DNA is TGTGCCAGCAGCTACCGGGACAGGGCTGGCAATCAGCCCCAGCATTTT. As protein: CASSYRDRAGNQPQHF.

In this sample, this clonotype turned up many times. V usage is TRBV11-2 and J usage is TRBJ2-3; TRBD2 might be the D (6 bases). Per the germline V gene, CDR1 is SGHAT and CDR2 is FQNNGV. This CDR3 is built from 16 residues. V was shortened by 5 bases and J by 1 base, with 16 bases between the two germline ends. The CDR3 DNA follows: TGTGCCAGCAGCCCAAGGTTATCGGGGGGCACAGATACGCAGTATTTT. Translation gives CASSPRLSGGTDTQYF.

This clonotype showed up many times. This chain connects TRBV7-2 to TRBJ1-1; D may be TRBD1 (6 bases). The CDR3 totals 14 residues. Germline V gene data show CDR1 as SGHTA and CDR2 as FQGNSA. Trimming removed 1 base from V and 6 bases from J, with 12 bases in between. As DNA, the CDR3 is TGTGCCAGCAGCTTAGACGCGGGGGCAGCTGAAGCTTTCTTT. This sequence encodes CASSLDAGAAEAFF.

As regards this clonotype: A much more abundant neighbour one base away suggests this may be a read error. The chain couples TRBV6-5 to TRBJ2-7; a weak D match, TRBD2 (5 bases). The germline gives CDR1 MNHEY, CDR2 SVGAGI. Trimming left V 5 bases short and J 9 bases short, with 17 bases between. The CDR3 runs 13 residues. The CDR3 loop reads CASSESYGNGQYV. The CDR3 coding sequence is TGTGCCAGCAGTGAAAGTTACGGGAACGGGCAGTACGTC.

The chain is built from TRBV7-9 and TRBJ1-2; TRBD1 might be the D (6 bases). The CDR3 extends over 14 amino acids. Germline CDR1 SEHNR, CDR2 FQNEAQ (reference sequence). V was cut by 8 bases and J by 2 bases, with 15 bases left in between. CDR3 in DNA: TGTGCCAGCGGGGTACTGGGGGCGAACTATGGCTACACCTTC. Its translation is CASGVLGANYGYTF.

This sequence joins TRBV7-9 and TRBJ2-2, with D perhaps TRBD2 (5 bases). V lost 7 bases and J lost 4, with 7 bases in between. CDR3 length equals 12 residues. Germline V CDR1 and CDR2: SEHNR, FQNEAQ (reference sequence). CDR3 protein: CASTTSTGELFF. DNA of the CDR3: TGTGCCAGCACCACTAGCACCGGGGAGCTGTTTTTT.

In DNA, the CDR3 is TGCAGCGTTGTTGACCATCTCTCTGGGGCCAACGTCCTGACTTTC. The encoded protein is CSVVDHLSGANVLTF. This chain uses TRBV29-1 with TRBJ2-6, with D unresolved. V was trimmed by 4 bases and J by 0 bases, leaving 10 bases between them. The CDR3 contains 15 residues. The germline CDR1 and CDR2 sequences are SQVTM and ANQGSEA.

This clonotype was seen only a few times. The chain links TRBV2 to TRBJ1-5, with TRBD1 as a possible D gene (5 bases). There are 17 residues in the CDR3. V was shortened by 4 bases and J by 3 bases, with 19 bases between the two germline ends. Germline CDR1 is SNHLY and CDR2 is FYNNEI. The CDR3 DNA reads as TGTGCCAGCAGTGGGACATCCTTTTTTAATACCAATCAGCCCCAGCATTTT. Its translation: CASSGTSFFNTNQPQHF.

Only a few counts were recorded for this clonotype. A much more abundant neighbour one base away suggests this may be a read error. The chain is built from TRBV7-6 and TRBJ2-1, with TRBD2 matching over 9 bases. The trim removed 0 bases at V and 7 bases at J, leaving 1 base unmatched. In germline, CDR1 is SGHVS, CDR2 FNYEAQ. The CDR3 length is 14 residues. The CDR3, as DNA: TGTGCCAGCAGCTTAGCTAGCGGGGGAAATGAGCAGTTCTTC. Protein: CASSLASGGNEQFF.

Only a few counts were recorded for this clonotype. The rearrangement uses TRBV23-1 and TRBJ1-1; TRBD1 agrees at 9 bases. TRBV23-1 is an ORF; its function is uncertain. CDR3 length equals 16 residues. After removal of 3 bases from V and 0 bases from J, the junction contained 5 bases not matched to a gene. The CDR3 loop reads CASSHSQGALNTEAFF. The CDR3, as DNA: TGCGCCAGCAGTCATTCACAGGGGGCGCTGAACACTGAAGCTTTCTTT.

A few counts support this clonotype. V and J are TRBV5-4 and TRBJ2-5; 12 bases match TRBD2. The CDR3 runs to 16 residues. Trimming removed 4 bases from V and 0 bases from J; junction bases left unmatched: 4. Looked up from germline, CDR1 is SGHNT and CDR2 is YYREEE (reference sequence). DNA for the CDR3: TGTGCCAGCAGCCTAGGACTAGCGGGGCACCAAGAGACCCAGTACTTC. Translation: CASSLGLAGHQETQYF.

V gene TRBV27 combines with J gene TRBJ1-1; D is possibly TRBD1 (5 bases). V lost 10 bases, J lost 2 bases, and 14 bases lay in between. CDR1 and CDR2 (germline): MNHEY, SMNVEV (reference sequence). The CDR3 extends over 13 amino acids. CDR3 coding DNA: TGTGCCAACAGCCTGGGGACTAACACTGAAGCTTTCTTT. Protein: CANSLGTNTEAFF.

This clonotype was seen repeatedly, ten times or more. The genes are TRBV6-6 and TRBJ2-3; D may correspond to TRBD1 or TRBD2 (7 bases each). The V gene's germline CDR1 is MNHNY and CDR2 SVGAGI (reference sequence). Trimming took 7 bases from V and 4 from J, leaving 21 bases between them. CDR3 length: 16 residues. In nucleotides, the CDR3 is TGTGCCAGCATTACGGGGGAGGGGGCAGCTGCAGATACGCAGTATTTT. It specifies CASITGEGAAADTQYF.

This clonotype was recorded many times. CDR3 loop: CASSPLEGGYNEQFF. DNA of the CDR3: TGTGCCAGCAGCCCCCTCGAGGGGGGGTACAATGAGCAGTTCTTC. The rearrangement links TRBV14 to TRBJ2-1, with D perhaps TRBD2 (7 bases). CDR1 is SGHDN and CDR2 is FVKESK in the germline V gene. There are 15 residues in the CDR3. Trimming stripped 4 bases from V and 4 bases from J, with 14 bases between. Complete variable domain (other parts from reference TRBV14 and TRBJ2-1): EAGVTQFPSHSVIEKGQTVTLRCDPISGHDNLYWYRRVMGKEIKFLLHFVKESKQDESGMPNNRFLAERTGGTYSTLKVQPAELEDSGVYFCASSPLEGGYNEQFFGPGTRLTVL.